Presented here are 2 T cell receptor beta chains from one specimen sequenced in a study of blood T cell repertoires in COVID-19. Sequencing used immunoSEQ multiplex PCR; TCRdb keeps in-frame clones, though not all of them. The sample carries about 400,000 clones, 87% recorded once. The sequencing input was PBMCs or T cells enriched from blood (not recorded which). The source is a woman in her forties or fifties who had recovered from COVID-19.

The CDR3 here is CASAPRDIPTYEQYF. CDR3 DNA sequence: TGTGCCAGCGCCCCCCGGGACATACCAACCTACGAGCAGTACTTC. The gene calls are TRBV18 and TRBJ2-7, with a possible D match to TRBD1 (6 bases). The V end was cut by 8 bases, the J end by 2 bases, with 19 bases between. Germline CDR1 reads KGHSH; CDR2 reads LQKENI. CDR3 size: 15 residues.

This chain joins TRBV7-9 and TRBJ1-4, with D perhaps TRBD1 (6 bases). V gave up 5 bases and J gave up 5 bases, with 12 bases separating them. Germline CDR1 and CDR2: SEHNR and FQNEAQ (reference sequence). This CDR3 comprises 14 residues. The CDR3 nucleotides read TGTGCCAGCAGCCCGGACAGCTTGAATGAAAAACTGTTTTTT. Translation: CASSPDSLNEKLFF. The variable domain in full, with the rest retrieved from reference TRBV7-9 and TRBJ1-4, is DTGVSQNPRHKITKRGQNVTFRCDPISEHNRLYWYRQTLGQGPEFLTYFQNEAQLEKSRLLSDRFSAERPKGSFSTLEIQRTEQGDSAMYLCASSPDSLNEKLFFGSGTQLSVL.